The text below deals with one T cell receptor (beta chain). Its antigen is currently not known. No base quality information exists; no much larger clone differs at one position. This entry belongs to a study of pediatric ulcerative colitis (dated 2019 in TCRdb). Describing the broader study: Roughly nine newly diagnosed, treatment-naive pediatric ulcerative colitis patients and a few non-IBD control children each provided paired blood and rectal samples. Study-wide conclusions, independent of this receptor: Significantly higher autologous blood-rectal clonal overlap was found in ulcerative colitis patients than in controls, which suggested increased T cell trafficking to inflamed tissue. The healthy control group was small, consisting of only a handful of individuals. A couple of patients' blood samples yielded substantially fewer templates for technical reasons and were excluded from blood-rectal overlap analysis. Features of the rectal repertoire distinguished controls, mild-moderate colitis patients and acute severe colitis patients, and in acute severe colitis rectal diversity was lower because of clonal expansions. A couple of rectal CDR3 clonotypes turned up in every ulcerative colitis patient but in none of the controls. Because the repertoires came from total lymphocyte DNA, rare subsets such as regulatory T cells may have patterns that are not reflected.

The CDR3 starts with the cysteine, ends with the phenylalanine, and has 15 residues. Only the CDR3 DNA stays, 45 bases, in frame from base 1. V drops 6 bases and J drops 3 bases, leaving 18 bases in between. In the germline V gene, CDR1 corresponds to LGHNT and CDR2 to FRNRAP. Rearranged CDR3 beta regions were amplified from genomic DNA with multiplex V and J primers using the immunoSEQ TRB Survey service. To keep depth equal across samples, survey-level sequencing depth of up to 500,000 reads per sample was applied. Libraries were purified, pooled and sequenced on Illumina technology. The paper's data handling went like this. immunoSEQ online tools were used for productive clonality, sample overlap, pairwise scatters, CDR3 beta length, V/D/J gene usage and productiveness. Alongside Shannon and Simpson indices, calculated diversity was computed as the number of unique rearrangements divided by total templates, multiplied by 100. Z-score normalized data were analyzed by principal component analysis with the R prcomp function and the ggbiplot package. Morisita's index was used to quantify blood-rectal clonal overlap within each subject. TCRdb took over this immuneACCESS table, retaining in-frame rearrangements with V and J assigned. Such tables are incomplete; in checked studies, under half of the missing clones stem from an unresolved V gene, and the remainder is unexplained. That table is the source of V, J and clone size, and D and trimming were worked out from the DNA. In all, the sample holds more than 45,000 clones, and 87% of those were seen once. The top ten clones comprise roughly 1.5% of the sample.

Controls underwent colonoscopy for suspected IBD, had macroscopically and histologically normal endoscopy, and were not diagnosed with IBD within the following year. A blood sample was obtained concurrently with the colonoscopy. The Wizard kit (Promega) was used to extract genomic DNA from both blood and intestinal samples. This receptor was obtained from a boy aged 5 to 17 who was a control in a study of pediatric ulcerative colitis. Here the chain combines TRBV12-5 and TRBJ2-7; the D gene is not confidently resolved. Sequencing input: blood. The DNA reads TGTGCTAGTGGCCCCACGCCCCAAGGCGGCTACGAGCAGTACTTC. Protein translation: CASGPTPQGGYEQYF.